The clone carrying this T cell receptor (beta chain) was seen more than once but under ten times. What it binds is not known. Findings and limits, study-wide: Tumor Tregs overlapped most with tumor, then blood, naive CD4+ cells. The TCR gene usage of tumor memory CD4+ T cells clustered together with blood and lymph node memory CD4+ cells and with lymph node naive CD4+ cells. The larger cohort examined one V-J beta rearrangement, not whole repertoires.

Semi-nested PCR with Nested Universal Primer A followed constant-region reverse priming of full-length variable regions. TCRdb called the 5' RACE reads again in MiXCR, with one record for every CDR3 protein. The sample shows 45,000 to 60,000 distinct CDR3 sequences, around 25% of them seen only once. The trim removed 5 bases at V and 4 bases at J, leaving 6 bases unmatched. Looked up from germline, CDR1 is MDHEN and CDR2 is SYDVKM. CDR3 length: 15 amino acids. The sequence came from a female donor with breast cancer. The sample comprised tumor-infiltrating naive CD4+ T cells sorted from the breast tumor. Described subset: naive CD4+ T cells, CD4+CD45RA+CD25-. The chain has TRBV28 and TRBJ2-1, with TRBD2 matching 9 bases. CDR3 amino acids: CASSETSGPYNEQFF. CDR3 DNA sequence: TGTGCCAGCAGTGAGACTAGCGGCCCTTACAATGAGCAGTTCTTC.